The clone carrying this TCR beta chain was seen only once. This sample was taken from a study of blood T cell repertoires in COVID-19. Study as a whole: The cDNA or gDNA used as material had been derived from T cells, B-cell-depleted T cells, or PBMCs.

This CDR3 spans 12 amino acids. Trimming took 5 bases from V and 4 from J, leaving 8 bases between them. The germline V gene has CDR1 LNHDA and CDR2 SQIVND (reference sequence). Authors' processing steps: Cell counts per sample came from amplifying reference gene primers. Libraries were prepared by immunoSEQ multiplex PCR; TCRdb keeps only in-frame clonotypes and omits some of them. Clonal size and the V and J genes are those of that table, whereas D and trimming came from the DNA. The table shows about 280,000 clones, with approximately 85% occurring only once. Sequencing was performed on peripheral blood. This sequence originates from a man between 18 and 35 years old with active or convalescent COVID-19. The chain recombines TRBV19 with TRBJ2-5, with D possibly being TRBD2 (5 bases). CDR3 in amino acids: CASSEGLETQYF. For the CDR3, the DNA is TGTGCCAGTAGTGAGGGTCTAGAGACCCAGTACTTC.